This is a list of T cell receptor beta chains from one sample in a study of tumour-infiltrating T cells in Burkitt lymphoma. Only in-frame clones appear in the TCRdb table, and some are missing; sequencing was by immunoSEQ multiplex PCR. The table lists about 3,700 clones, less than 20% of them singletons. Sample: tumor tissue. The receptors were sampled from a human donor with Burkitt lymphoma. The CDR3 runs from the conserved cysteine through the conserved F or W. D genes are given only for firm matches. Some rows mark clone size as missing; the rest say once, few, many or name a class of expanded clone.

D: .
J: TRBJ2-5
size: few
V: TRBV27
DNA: TGTGCCAGCAGTTTGAATGCGGGGGAGACCCAGTACTTC
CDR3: CASSLNAGETQYF

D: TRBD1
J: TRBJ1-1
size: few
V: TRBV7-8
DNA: TGTGCCAGCAGCGAGTACACAGGGGGCGAAGAAGCTTTCTTT
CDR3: CASSEYTGGEEAFF

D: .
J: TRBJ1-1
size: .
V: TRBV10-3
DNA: TGTGCCATCAACTCCCCTAAGACTGAAGCTTTCTTT
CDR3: CAINSPKTEAFF

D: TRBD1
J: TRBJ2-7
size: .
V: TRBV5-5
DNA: TGTGCCAGCAGCCAGACAGGGTGGAGCGAGCAGTACTTC
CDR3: CASSQTGWSEQYF

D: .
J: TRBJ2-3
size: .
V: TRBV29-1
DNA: TGCAGCGTCATCCTCAGCACAGATACGCAGTATTTT
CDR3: CSVILSTDTQYF

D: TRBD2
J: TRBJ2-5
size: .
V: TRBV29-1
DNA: TGCAGCGTTGAAGGACGGCTAGCGGGGGGAGAGCAGTACTTC
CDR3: CSVEGRLAGGEQYF

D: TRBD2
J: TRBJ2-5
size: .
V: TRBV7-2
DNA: TGTGCCAGCAGCGGGCAGACTAGCGGGAATCAGAGAGAGACCCAGTACTTC
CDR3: CASSGQTSGNQRETQYF

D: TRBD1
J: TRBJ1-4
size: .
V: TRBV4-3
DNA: TGCGCCAGCAGCCACCTGACAGGGGAAAATGAAAAACTGTTTTTT
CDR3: CASSHLTGENEKLFF

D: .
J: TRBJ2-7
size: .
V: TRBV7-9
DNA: TGTGCCAGCAGGGAGGGACAGAACGAGCAGTACTTC
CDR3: CASREGQNEQYF

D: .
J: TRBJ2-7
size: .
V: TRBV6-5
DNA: TGTGCCAGCAGTTACTCGATCTGGGACATGGCCTACGAGCAGTACTTC
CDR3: CASSYSIWDMAYEQYF

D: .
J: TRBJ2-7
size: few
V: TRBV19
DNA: TGTGCCAGTAGTATAAGGGCAGGCGCCTACGAGCAGTACTTC
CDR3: CASSIRAGAYEQYF

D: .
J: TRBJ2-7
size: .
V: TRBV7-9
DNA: TGTGCCAGCAGCTTGACCGGCATCTACGAGCAATACTTC
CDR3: CASSLTGIYEQYF

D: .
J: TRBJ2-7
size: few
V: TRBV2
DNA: TGTGCCAGCAGCGCCGACGGGCGGGGCTCCTACGAGCAGTACTTC
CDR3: CASSADGRGSYEQYF

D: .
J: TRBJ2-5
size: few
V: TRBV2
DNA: TGTGCCAGCAGACCGGGCCAAGAGACCCAGTACTTC
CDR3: CASRPGQETQYF

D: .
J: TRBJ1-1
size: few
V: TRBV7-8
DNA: TGTGCCAGCAGCTTAGAAGCCTCTGAAGCTTTCTTT
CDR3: CASSLEASEAFF

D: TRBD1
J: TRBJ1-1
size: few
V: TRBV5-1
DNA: TGCGCCAGCAGCAGGGGACAGGGGTTGAACACTGAAGCTTTCTTT
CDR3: CASSRGQGLNTEAFF

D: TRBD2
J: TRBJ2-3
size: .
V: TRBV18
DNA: TGTGCCAGCTCACCTGCTAGCGGGAAAGATACGCAGTATTTT
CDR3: CASSPASGKDTQYF

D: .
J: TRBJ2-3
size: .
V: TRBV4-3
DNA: TGCGCCAGCAGCCCAGAGCTAGCGGATACGCAGTATTTT
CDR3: CASSPELADTQYF

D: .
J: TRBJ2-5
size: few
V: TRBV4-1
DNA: TGCGCCAGCAGCCAAGAATTATACTTTCAAGAGACCCAGTACTTC
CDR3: CASSQELYFQETQYF

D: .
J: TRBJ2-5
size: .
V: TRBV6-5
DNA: TGTGCCAGCAGTGCTCCTAGGGAGACCCAGTACTTC
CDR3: CASSAPRETQYF

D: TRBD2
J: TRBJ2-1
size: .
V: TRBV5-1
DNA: TGCGCCAGCAGCTTTAATAGCGGGAGTAAGAATGAGCAGTTCTTC
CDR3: CASSFNSGSKNEQFF

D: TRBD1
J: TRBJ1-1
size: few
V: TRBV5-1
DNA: TGCGCCAGCAGCGTGGGACAGGGCCTTGTGCCTGAAGCTTTCTTT
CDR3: CASSVGQGLVPEAFF

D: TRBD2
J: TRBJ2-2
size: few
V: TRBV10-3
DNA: TGTGCCATCAGTCTAGCGGGCGCCGGGGAGCTGTTTTTT
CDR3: CAISLAGAGELFF

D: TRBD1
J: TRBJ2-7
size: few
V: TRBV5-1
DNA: TGCGCCAGCAGCTGGACCCCGGGACAGCCCTTAGGTTCGGGATACGAGCAGTACTTC
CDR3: CASSWTPGQPLGSGYEQYF

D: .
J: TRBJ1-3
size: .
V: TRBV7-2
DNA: TGTGCCAGCAGCGACGGGACGTCCGCTGGAAACACCATATATTTT
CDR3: CASSDGTSAGNTIYF

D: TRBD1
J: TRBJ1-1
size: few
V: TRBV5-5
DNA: TGTGCCAGCAGCTACATGACAGGGGTTGGGGACACTGAAGCTTTCTTT
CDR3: CASSYMTGVGDTEAFF

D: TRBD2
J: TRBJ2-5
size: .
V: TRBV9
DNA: TGTGCCAGCAGCGCGACTAGCGGGAGGGTAATTGAGACCCAGTACTTC
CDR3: CASSATSGRVIETQYF

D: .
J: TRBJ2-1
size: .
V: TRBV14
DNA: TGTGCCAGCAGCCGAGGAGTGGAAGCGGTCAAGTTCTTC
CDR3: CASSRGVEAVKFF

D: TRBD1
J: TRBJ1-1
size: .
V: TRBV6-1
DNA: TGTGCCAGCGGTAGACAGGGCGGGGACACTGAAGCTTTCTTT
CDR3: CASGRQGGDTEAFF

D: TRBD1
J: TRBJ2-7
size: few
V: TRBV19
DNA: TGTGCCAGTAGATCGGGGGGACAGGGAGCTTCCTACGAGCAGTACTTC
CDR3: CASRSGGQGASYEQYF

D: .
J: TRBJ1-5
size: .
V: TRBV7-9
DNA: TGTGCCAGCAGCCAGGGGAAGGGCAATCAGCCCCAGCATTTT
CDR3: CASSQGKGNQPQHF

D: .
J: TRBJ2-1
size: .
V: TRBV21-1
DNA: TGTGCCAGCAGCAAGGTTAGCGGGACTGTTAATGAGCAGTTCTTC
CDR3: CASSKVSGTVNEQFF